Described below is a single T cell receptor (beta chain) sequence and its context. The CDR3 length is 13 residues. Trimming took 1 base from V and 4 from J, leaving 7 bases between them. Germline values: CDR1 KGHSH, CDR2 LQKENI. Sequencing used immunoSEQ multiplex PCR; TCRdb keeps in-frame clones, though not all of them. The repertoire holds around 180,000 clones, with more than 70% as singletons. This specimen belongs to a study of blood T cell repertoires in COVID-19. This TCR came from a human donor in a cohort sampled during active COVID-19. Sequenced: peripheral blood. V gene TRBV18 combines with J gene TRBJ2-5; D gene uncertain. The CDR3 DNA reads TGTGCCAGCTCACCACGACTGCGAGAGACCCAGTACTTC. Translation gives CASSPRLRETQYF. Looking up the rest from reference TRBV18 and TRBJ2-5 gives the full variable domain: NAGVMQNPRHLVRRRGQEARLRCSPMKGHSHVYWYRQLPEEGLKFMVYLQKENIIDESGMPKERFSAEFPKEGPSILRIQQVVRGDSAAYFCASSPRLRETQYFGPGTRLLVL.